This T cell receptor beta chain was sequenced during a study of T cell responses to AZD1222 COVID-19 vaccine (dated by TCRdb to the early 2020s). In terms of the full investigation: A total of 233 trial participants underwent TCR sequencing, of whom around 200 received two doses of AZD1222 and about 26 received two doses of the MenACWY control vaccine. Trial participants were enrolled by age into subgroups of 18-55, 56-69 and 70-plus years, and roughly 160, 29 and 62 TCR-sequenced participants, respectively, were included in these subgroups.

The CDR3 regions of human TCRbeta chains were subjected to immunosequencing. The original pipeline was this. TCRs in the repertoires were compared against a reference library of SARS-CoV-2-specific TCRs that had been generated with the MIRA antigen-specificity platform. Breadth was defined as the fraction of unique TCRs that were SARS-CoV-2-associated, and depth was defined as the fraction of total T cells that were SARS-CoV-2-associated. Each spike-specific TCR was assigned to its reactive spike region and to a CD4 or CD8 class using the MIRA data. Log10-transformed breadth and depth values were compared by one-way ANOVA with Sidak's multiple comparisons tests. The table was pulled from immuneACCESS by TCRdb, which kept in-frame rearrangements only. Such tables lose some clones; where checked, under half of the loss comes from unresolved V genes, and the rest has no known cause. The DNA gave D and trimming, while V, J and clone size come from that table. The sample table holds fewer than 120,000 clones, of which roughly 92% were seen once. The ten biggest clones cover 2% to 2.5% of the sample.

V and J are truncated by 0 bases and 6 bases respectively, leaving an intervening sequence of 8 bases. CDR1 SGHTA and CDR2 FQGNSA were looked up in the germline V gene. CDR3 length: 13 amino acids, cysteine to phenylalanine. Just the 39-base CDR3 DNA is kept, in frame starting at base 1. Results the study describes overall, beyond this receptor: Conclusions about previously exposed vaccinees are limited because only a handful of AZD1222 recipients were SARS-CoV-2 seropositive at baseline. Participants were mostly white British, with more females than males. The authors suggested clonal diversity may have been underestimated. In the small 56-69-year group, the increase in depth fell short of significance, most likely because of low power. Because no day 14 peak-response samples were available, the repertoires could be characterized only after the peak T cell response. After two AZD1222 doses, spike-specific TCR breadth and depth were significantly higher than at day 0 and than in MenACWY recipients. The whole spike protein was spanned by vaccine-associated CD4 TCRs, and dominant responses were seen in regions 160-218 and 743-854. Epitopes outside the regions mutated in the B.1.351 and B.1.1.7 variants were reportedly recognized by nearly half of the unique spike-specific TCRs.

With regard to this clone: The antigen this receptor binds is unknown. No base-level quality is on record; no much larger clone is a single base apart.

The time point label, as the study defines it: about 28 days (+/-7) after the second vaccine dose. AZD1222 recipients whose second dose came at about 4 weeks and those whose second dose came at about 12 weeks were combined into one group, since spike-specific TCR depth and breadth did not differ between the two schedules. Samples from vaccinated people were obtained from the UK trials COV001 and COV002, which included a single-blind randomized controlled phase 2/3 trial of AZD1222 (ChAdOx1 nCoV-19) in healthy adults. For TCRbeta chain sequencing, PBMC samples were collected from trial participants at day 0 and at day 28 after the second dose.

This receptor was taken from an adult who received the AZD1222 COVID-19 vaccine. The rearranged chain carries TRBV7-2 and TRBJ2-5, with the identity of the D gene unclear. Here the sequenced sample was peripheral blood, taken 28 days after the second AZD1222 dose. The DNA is TGTGCCAGCAGCTTAGCGAGTGGGCAGACCCAGTACTTC. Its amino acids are CASSLASGQTQYF.